These T cell receptor beta chains were read from a single sample in a study of OX40 agonist ivuxolimab in advanced cancers. This table comes from immunoSEQ multiplex PCR, and its TCRdb copy is limited to in-frame clones, with some not included. The sample consists of fewer than 80,000 clones, roughly 87% of them appearing once. The sequencing used CD4+ or CD8+ T cells sorted from blood, collected in a trial of the OX40 agonist ivuxolimab. The receptors come from an adult with an advanced solid tumor such as melanoma, head and neck, liver or kidney cancer. The CDR3 runs from the conserved cysteine through the conserved F or W. The order of the fields is D gene, clone size, V gene, J gene, CDR3 DNA, CDR3 protein. The D gene is left open where the match is weak. Some rows have no size entry. The others give once, few or many, or a class for an expanded clone.

NA	NA	TRBV7-3	TRBJ2-7	TGTGCCAGCAGCCAGGCCGCGGCCTACGAGCAGTACTTC	CASSQAAAYEQYF
TRBD1	NA	TRBV18	TRBJ2-2	TGTGCCAGCTCCCCGACAGGGGGAAGAACCGGGGAGCTGCTTTTT	CASSPTGGRTGELLF
NA	NA	TRBV11-2	TRBJ2-3	TGTGCCAGCAGCCCGAGACCTGGGCGCACAGATACGCAGTATTTT	CASSPRPGRTDTQYF
NA	NA	TRBV4-3	TRBJ2-2	TGCGCCAGCAGCCCAGCGGCAGGGGGGTCGATAAGGGAGCTGTTTTTT	CASSPAAGGSIRELFF
NA	NA	TRBV29-1	TRBJ1-4	TGCAGCGTTGGGAAAGGGCCAAATGAAAAACTGTTTTTT	CSVGKGPNEKLFF
NA	NA	TRBV7-8	TRBJ2-3	TGTGCCAGCAGCCCCAGGACCGGGGGGCCCGGAGATACGCAGTATTTT	CASSPRTGGPGDTQYF
NA	NA	TRBV6-5	TRBJ2-5	TGTGCCAGCAAGAACAGGGTGTGGCAAGAGACCCAGTACTTC	CASKNRVWQETQYF
TRBD1	NA	TRBV9	TRBJ1-6	TGTGCCAGCAGCGCCCGGGGGGACAGACGAGTCGGATCACCCCTCCACTTT	CASSARGDRRVGSPLHF
NA	NA	TRBV6-5	TRBJ1-2	TGTGCCAGCAGTCCCCCCGGGGCCCGATACTATGGCTACACCTTC	CASSPPGARYYGYTF
NA	NA	TRBV5-4	TRBJ2-7	TGTGCCAGCAGTTTCGGACAGAGCTCCTACGAGCAGTACTTC	CASSFGQSSYEQYF
NA	NA	TRBV11-2	TRBJ2-7	TGTGCCAGCAGTCGATGGGGGGATACCTACGAGCAGTACTTC	CASSRWGDTYEQYF
TRBD1	NA	TRBV5-8	TRBJ2-4	TGTGCCTTAACCGGGACAGGGAAAAACATTCAGTACTTC	CALTGTGKNIQYF
NA	NA	TRBV7-9	TRBJ2-3	TGTGCCAGCAGCCCAAGCACAGATACGCAGTATTTT	CASSPSTDTQYF
NA	NA	TRBV19	TRBJ1-2	TGTGCCAGTAGTATACAGGGGACTCGCGCTAACTATGGCTACACCTTC	CASSIQGTRANYGYTF
NA	NA	TRBV30	TRBJ2-5	TGTGCCTGGAATAGCGGTTCAAAGACCCAGTACTTC	CAWNSGSKTQYF
NA	NA	TRBV2	TRBJ1-6	TGTGCCAGCAGGGAGTCTTTGCCGGGAAGTTCACCCCTCCACTTT	CASRESLPGSSPLHF
TRBD1	NA	TRBV6-5	TRBJ1-2	TGTGCCAGCAGTCGGTATGGACAGGGCTATGGCTACACCTTC	CASSRYGQGYGYTF
NA	NA	TRBV7-3	TRBJ1-3	TGTGCCAGCAGCTTGGAGGCTGGAAACACCATATATTTT	CASSLEAGNTIYF
TRBD2	NA	TRBV11-1	TRBJ2-5	TGTGCCAGCAGACCTCGTCAGGGACTAGCGGGGGATAATCGAGAGACCCAGTACTTC	CASRPRQGLAGDNRETQYF
NA	few	TRBV5-4	TRBJ1-6	TGTGCCAGCAGCTTTGGATTCGTGCGACTGGGCTCCTATAATTCACCCCTCCACTTT	CASSFGFVRLGSYNSPLHF
NA	NA	TRBV5-4	TRBJ2-5	TGTGCCAGCAGCTTTGTGGGGGTGCGGGGCTCCAAAGAGACCCAGTACTTC	CASSFVGVRGSKETQYF
NA	NA	TRBV2	TRBJ2-7	TGTGCCAGCAGTGAAGACAGGTTCAGCTACGAGCAGTACTTC	CASSEDRFSYEQYF
TRBD2	NA	TRBV5-4	TRBJ2-7	TGTGCCAGCAGCCTGGAAAGGGGGCGGGGGGGCCTTTTATACGAGCAGTACTTC	CASSLERGRGGLLYEQYF
NA	NA	TRBV7-3	TRBJ2-1	TGTGCCAGCAGCGTATTGGGGGGCTCCTACAATGAGCAGTTCTTC	CASSVLGGSYNEQFF
NA	once	TRBV7-6	TRBJ2-1	TGTGCCAGCAGCCTTGGGCCCGACAATGAGCAGTTCTTC	CASSLGPDNEQFF
TRBD1	NA	TRBV18	TRBJ2-5	TGTGCCAGCTCACCACGAAGGACAGGGCAAGAGACCCAGTACTTC	CASSPRRTGQETQYF
NA	NA	TRBV6-5	TRBJ1-3	TGTGCCAGCAGTAGAGAAAGGACATTTGGAAACACCATATATTTT	CASSRERTFGNTIYF
NA	NA	TRBV7-3	TRBJ2-1	TGTGCCAGCAGCTTAGGGAGATACAATGAGCAGTTCTTC	CASSLGRYNEQFF
TRBD2	NA	TRBV19	TRBJ2-7	TGTGCCAGTAGTATAAATAAGGGACATCGGACTAGCGGGGGGAGCTCCTACGAGCAGTACTTC	CASSINKGHRTSGGSSYEQYF